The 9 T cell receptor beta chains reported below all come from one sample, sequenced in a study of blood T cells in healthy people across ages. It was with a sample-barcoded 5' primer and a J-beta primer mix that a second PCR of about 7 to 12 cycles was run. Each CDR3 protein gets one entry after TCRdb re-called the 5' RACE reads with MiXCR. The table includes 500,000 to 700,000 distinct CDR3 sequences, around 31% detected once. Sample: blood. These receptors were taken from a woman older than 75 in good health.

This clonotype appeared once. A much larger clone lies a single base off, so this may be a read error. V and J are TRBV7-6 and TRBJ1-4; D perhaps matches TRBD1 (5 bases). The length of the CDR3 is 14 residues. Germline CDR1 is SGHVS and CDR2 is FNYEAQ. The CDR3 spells CTSSSRGGEAKLFF. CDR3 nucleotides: TGTACCAGCAGCTCCCGTGGAGGGGAGGCAAAACTGTTTTTT. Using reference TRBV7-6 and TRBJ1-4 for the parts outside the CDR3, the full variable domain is GAGVSQSPRYKVTKRGQDVALRCDPISGHVSLYWYRQALGQGPEFLTYFNYEAQQDKSGLPNDRFSAERPEGSISTLTIQRTEQRDSAMYRCTSSSRGGEAKLFFGSGTQLSVL.

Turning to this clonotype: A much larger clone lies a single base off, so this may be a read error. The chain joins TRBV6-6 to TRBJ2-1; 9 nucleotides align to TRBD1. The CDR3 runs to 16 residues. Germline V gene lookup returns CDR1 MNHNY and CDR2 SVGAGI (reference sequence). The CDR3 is CASSSRTGQGKNEQVF. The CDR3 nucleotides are TGTGCCAGCAGCTCTCGTACGGGACAGGGCAAGAATGAGCAGGTCTTC.

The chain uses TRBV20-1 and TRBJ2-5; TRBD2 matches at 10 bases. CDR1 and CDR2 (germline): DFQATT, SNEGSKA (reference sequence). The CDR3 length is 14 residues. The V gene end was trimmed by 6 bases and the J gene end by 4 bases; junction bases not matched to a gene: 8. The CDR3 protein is CSAGEREGRETQYF. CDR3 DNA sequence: TGCAGTGCCGGCGAGCGGGAGGGCAGAGAGACCCAGTACTTC.

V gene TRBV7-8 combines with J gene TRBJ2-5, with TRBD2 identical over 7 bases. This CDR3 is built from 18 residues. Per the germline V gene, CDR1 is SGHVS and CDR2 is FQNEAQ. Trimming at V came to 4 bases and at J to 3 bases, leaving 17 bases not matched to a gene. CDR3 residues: CASSSPRYLLADEETQYF. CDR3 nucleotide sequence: TGTGCCAGCAGCTCCCCCAGGTACCTTCTAGCGGACGAAGAGACCCAGTACTTC. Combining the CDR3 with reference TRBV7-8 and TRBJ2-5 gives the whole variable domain GAGVSQSPRYKVAKRGQDVALRCDPISGHVSLFWYQQALGQGPEFLTYFQNEAQLDKSGLPSDRFFAERPEGSVSTLKIQRTQQEDSAVYLCASSSPRYLLADEETQYFGPGTRLLVL.

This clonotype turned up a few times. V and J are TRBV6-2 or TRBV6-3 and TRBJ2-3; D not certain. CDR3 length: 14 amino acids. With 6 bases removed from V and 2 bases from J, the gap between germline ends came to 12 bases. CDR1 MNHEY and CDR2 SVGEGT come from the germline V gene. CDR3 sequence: CASRPVPPTDTQYF. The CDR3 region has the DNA TGTGCCAGCAGACCAGTACCCCCCACAGATACGCAGTATTTT.

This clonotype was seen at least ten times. The CDR3 coding sequence is TGTGCCAGCATCCGGGGGTTAACGGGTGAGCAGTACTTC. Translation gives CASIRGLTGEQYF. The chain uses TRBV6-2 or TRBV6-3 and TRBJ2-7; tentative D call: TRBD2 (6 bases). Germline V gene sequence: CDR1 MNHEY, CDR2 SVGEGT. CDR3 length equals 13 residues. V shed 7 bases and J shed 7 bases, with 17 bases lying between them.

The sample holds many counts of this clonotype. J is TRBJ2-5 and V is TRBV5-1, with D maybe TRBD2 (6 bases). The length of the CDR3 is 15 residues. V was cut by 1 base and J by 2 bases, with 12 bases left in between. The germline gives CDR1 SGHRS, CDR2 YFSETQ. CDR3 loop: CASSLRGEVQETQYF. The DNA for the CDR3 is TGCGCCAGCAGCTTGCGCGGGGAAGTACAAGAGACCCAGTACTTC.

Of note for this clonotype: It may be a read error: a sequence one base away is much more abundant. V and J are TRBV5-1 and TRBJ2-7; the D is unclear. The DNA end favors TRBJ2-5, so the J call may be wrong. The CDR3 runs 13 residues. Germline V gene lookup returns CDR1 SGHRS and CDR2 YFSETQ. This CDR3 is CTSSSSAPETQYF. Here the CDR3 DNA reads TGCACCAGCAGCTCGTCCGCCCCAGAGACCCAGTACTTC.

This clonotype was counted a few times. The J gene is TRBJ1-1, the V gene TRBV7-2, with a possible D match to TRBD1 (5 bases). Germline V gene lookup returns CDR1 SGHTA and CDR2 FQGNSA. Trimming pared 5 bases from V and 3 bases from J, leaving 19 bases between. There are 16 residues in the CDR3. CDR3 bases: TGTGCCAGCAGCCTGAGGTCAGGGACGCTTGACACTGAAGCTTTCTTT. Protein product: CASSLRSGTLDTEAFF.